This entry is about one T cell receptor (beta chain). The entry originates in a study of blood T cell repertoires in COVID-19. Turning to the study itself: COVID-19 samples from acute and convalescent phases originated in the United States, Italy and Spain. In each case, the material was cDNA or gDNA derived from T cells, B-cell-depleted T cells, or PBMCs.

CDR1 is SGHRS and CDR2 is YFSETQ in the germline V gene. This CDR3 has 15 residues. V was trimmed by 0 bases and J by 0 bases, leaving 7 bases between them. The method was immunoSEQ multiplex PCR; TCRdb's version includes in-frame clones alone and lacks a portion of them. The data show 110,000 or so clones, with around 81% seen just once and over 35% held by the top ten. Sequenced material: peripheral blood. The chain uses TRBV5-1 and TRBJ1-3; D remains ambiguous. The sequence was obtained from a man older than 75 with acute or convalescent COVID-19. As DNA, the CDR3 is TGCGCCAGCAGCTTGGGCCCCGGCTCTGGAAACACCATATATTTT. The encoded protein is CASSLGPGSGNTIYF.